This T cell receptor beta chain is from a study of CD8 T cells in Susac syndrome. Random hexamers were used to reverse transcribe about 0.5 to 1 ug of RNA. TCRdb redid the calling of the immunoSEQ multiplex PCR reads with MiXCR, one entry per CDR3 protein. The data hold some 150,000 distinct CDR3 sequences, with roughly 95% observed a single time. The sequence came from a human donor with Susac syndrome. Sequencing was done on a sample of CD4+ T cells from PBMCs.

DNA of the CDR3: TGTGCCAGCAGCTTAGCCAGGACTAGCGGGGGGACCCAGTACTTC. Its protein product is CASSLARTSGGTQYF. V and J are TRBV11-2 and TRBJ2-5; TRBD2 aligns across 13 bases. This CDR3 is built from 15 residues. CDR1 is SGHAT and CDR2 is FQNNGV in the germline V gene. The ends lost 1 base at V and 7 bases at J; junction bases unmatched: 3. The full variable domain, rest sourced from reference TRBV11-2 and TRBJ2-5, is EAGVAQSPRYKIIEKRQSVAFWCNPISGHATLYWYQQILGQGPKLLIQFQNNGVVDDSQLPKDRFSAERLKGVDSTLKIQPAKLEDSAVYLCASSLARTSGGTQYFGPGTRLLVL.